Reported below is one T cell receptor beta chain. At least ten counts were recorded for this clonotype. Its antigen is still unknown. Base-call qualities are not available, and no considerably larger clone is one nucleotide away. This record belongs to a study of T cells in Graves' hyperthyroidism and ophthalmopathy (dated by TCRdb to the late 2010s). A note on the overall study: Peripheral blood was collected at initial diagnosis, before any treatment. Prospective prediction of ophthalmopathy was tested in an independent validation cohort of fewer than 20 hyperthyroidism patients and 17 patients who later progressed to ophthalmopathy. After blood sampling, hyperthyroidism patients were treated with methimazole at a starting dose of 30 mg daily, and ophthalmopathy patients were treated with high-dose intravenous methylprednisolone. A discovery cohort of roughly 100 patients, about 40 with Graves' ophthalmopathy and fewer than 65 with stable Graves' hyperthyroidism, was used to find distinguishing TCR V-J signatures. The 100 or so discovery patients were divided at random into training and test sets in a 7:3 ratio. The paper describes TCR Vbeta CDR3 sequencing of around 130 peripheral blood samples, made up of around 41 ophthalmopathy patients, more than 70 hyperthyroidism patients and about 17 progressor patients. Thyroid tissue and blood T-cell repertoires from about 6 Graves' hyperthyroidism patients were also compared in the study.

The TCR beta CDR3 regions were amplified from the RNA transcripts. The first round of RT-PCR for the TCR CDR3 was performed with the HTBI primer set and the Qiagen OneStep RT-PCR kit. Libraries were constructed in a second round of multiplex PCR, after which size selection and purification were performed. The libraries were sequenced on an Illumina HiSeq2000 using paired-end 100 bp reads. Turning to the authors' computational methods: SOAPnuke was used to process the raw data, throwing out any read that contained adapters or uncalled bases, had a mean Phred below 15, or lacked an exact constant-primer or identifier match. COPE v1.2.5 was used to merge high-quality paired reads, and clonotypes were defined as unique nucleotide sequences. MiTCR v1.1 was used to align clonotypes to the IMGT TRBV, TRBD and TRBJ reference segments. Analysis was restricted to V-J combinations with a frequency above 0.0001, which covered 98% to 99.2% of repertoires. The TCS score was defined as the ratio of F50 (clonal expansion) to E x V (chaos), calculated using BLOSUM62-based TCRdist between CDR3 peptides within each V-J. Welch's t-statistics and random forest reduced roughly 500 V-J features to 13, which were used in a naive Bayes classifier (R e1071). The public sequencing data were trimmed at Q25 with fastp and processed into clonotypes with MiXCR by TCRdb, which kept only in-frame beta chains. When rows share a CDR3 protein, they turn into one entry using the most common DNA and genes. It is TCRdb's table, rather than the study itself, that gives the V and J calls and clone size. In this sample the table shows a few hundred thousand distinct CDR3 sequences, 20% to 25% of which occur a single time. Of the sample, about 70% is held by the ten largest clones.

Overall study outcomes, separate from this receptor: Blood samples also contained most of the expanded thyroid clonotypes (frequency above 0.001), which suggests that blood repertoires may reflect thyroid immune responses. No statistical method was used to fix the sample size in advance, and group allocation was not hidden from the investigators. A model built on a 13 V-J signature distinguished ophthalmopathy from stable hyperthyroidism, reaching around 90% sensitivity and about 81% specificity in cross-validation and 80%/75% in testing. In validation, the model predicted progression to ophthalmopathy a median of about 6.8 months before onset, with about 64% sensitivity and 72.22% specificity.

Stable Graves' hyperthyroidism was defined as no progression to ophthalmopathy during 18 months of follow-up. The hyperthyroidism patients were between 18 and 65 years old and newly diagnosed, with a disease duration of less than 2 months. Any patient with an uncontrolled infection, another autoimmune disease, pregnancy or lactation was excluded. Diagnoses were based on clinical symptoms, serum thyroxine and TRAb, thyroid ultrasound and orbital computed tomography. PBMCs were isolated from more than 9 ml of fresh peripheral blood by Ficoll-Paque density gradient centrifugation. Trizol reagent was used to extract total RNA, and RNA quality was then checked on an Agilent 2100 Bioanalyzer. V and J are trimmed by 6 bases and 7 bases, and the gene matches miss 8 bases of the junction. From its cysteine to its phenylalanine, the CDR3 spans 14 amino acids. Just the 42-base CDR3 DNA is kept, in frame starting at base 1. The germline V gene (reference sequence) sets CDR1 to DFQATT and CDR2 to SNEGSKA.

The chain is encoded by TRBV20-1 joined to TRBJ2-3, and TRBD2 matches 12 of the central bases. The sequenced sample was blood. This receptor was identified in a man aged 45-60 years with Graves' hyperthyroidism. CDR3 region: CSARLAGVPNTQYF. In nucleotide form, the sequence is TGCAGTGCCAGACTAGCGGGAGTACCAAATACGCAGTATTTT.